This record concerns one T cell receptor beta chain sequence. Its antigen target is currently unknown. No base-level quality is on record; no much larger clone is a single base apart. This record comes from a study of blood T cell repertoires in COVID-19 (dated by TCRdb to the early 2020s). Background on the whole study: Samples from collaborators originated in the United States, Italy and Spain and spanned both the acute and convalescent phases of COVID-19. Deeply sampled blood TCRbeta repertoires from subjects exposed to, actively infected with, or recovered from COVID-19 were included in the dataset. Samples came from the ongoing ImmuneRACE study (first 160 participants) plus 1,254 subjects from 6 global collaborators. Where available, HLA class I and class II types were taken from metadata supplied by the sample provider and were not determined by assay-based typing. The material from the prospective study consisted of cDNA or gDNA derived from T cells, B-cell-depleted T cells, or PBMCs. Sample metadata almost always included a de-identified subject ID, COVID-19 status, age in years and sex. A freely available public database, intended as a resource for researchers studying the immune response to SARS-CoV-2, is where the repertoires were released.

TCRbeta CDR3 regions were amplified from genomic DNA by means of the immunoSEQ Assay, a bias-controlled multiplex PCR. As for the authors' bioinformatics: The number of nucleated cells in each sample was estimated from the amplification of reference gene primers within the assay. Sequence reads were collapsed and filtered to measure the absolute abundance of every unique TCRbeta CDR3 rearrangement. For each sample, productive Simpson clonality was calculated by taking the square root of Simpson's diversity index across productive rearrangements. This immuneACCESS table, as held by TCRdb, lists in-frame sequences with V and J called but not all clones. Of the missing ones, under half trace to an unresolved V gene in checked studies; the others have no known cause. For V, J and clone size, that table is used; D and trimming come from the DNA. In all, the sample holds 200,000 to 250,000 clones, and nearly 90% of those were seen once. In total, the top ten clones hold more than 10% of the sample.

The junction shows trimming of 8 bases on V and 4 bases on J, and the gene matches do not reach 10 bases of it. From the germline V gene, CDR1 is MNHEY and CDR2 is SVGAGI. Inclusive of the bounding cysteine and phenylalanine, the CDR3 is 15 residues long. Here the CDR3 DNA is all that survives: 45 bases in frame from base 1. A second Seattle source provided samples from volunteer blood donors who had recovered from COVID-19. The collaborating institutions used their own protocols to collect whole blood in K2EDTA tubes. For TCRbeta analysis, collaborator samples were shipped as frozen whole blood, as isolated PBMCs, or as DNA extracted from either sample type. Overall study results and their limits: Clinical and demographic metadata were provided uncurated, with the amount varying by source and participant.

The chain employs TRBV6-5 and TRBJ2-1, with TRBD2 matching 8 junction bases. This TCR was recovered from a woman aged 18-29 years who had recovered from COVID-19. The sample comprised peripheral blood. The DNA sequence reads TGTGCCAGCCGCCTCGCTAGCGGGCCGTACAATGAGCAGTTCTTC. Its protein reads: CASRLASGPYNEQFF.